This T cell receptor beta chain was sequenced in a study of T-cell memory formation after mild COVID-19. Germline V gives CDR1 MNHEY, CDR2 SVGAGI. V lost 6 bases, J lost 2 bases, and 3 bases stayed unmatched. The CDR3 runs to 14 residues. TCRdb reprocessed the 5' RACE reads with MiXCR, giving one entry per CDR3 protein. This table has roughly 200,000 distinct CDR3 sequences, about 21% appearing once. The sample consisted of PBMCs or a T cell subset sorted from them (not recorded which). This TCR was sampled from an adult woman who had mild COVID-19 (a few samples of this study predate the infection). Cell type and time point are not known. This rearrangement joins TRBV6-5 to TRBJ1-2; 10 bases map to TRBD1. For the CDR3, the DNA is TGTGCCAGCAGAGACAGGGGGCCAAACTATGGCTACACCTTC. Residues: CASRDRGPNYGYTF.